The 9 T cell receptor beta chains reported below all come from one sample, sequenced in a study of blood T cell repertoires in COVID-19. This table comes from immunoSEQ multiplex PCR, and its TCRdb copy is limited to in-frame clones, with some not included. This table holds 300,000 to 400,000 clones, around nine tenths found once. The sequencing sample was made of peripheral blood. The receptor source for this set is a woman aged 50 to 65 with active or convalescent COVID-19.

The J gene is TRBJ1-3, the V gene TRBV6-5; tentatively, D is TRBD1 (6 bases). CDR1 and CDR2 from the germline V gene are MNHEY and SVGAGI. V gave up 6 bases and J gave up 0 bases, with 12 bases separating them. The CDR3 runs to 15 residues. The CDR3 here is CASSLGQPSGNTIYF. The CDR3, as DNA: TGTGCCAGCAGCCTCGGACAGCCCTCTGGAAACACCATATATTTT.

The chain joins TRBV25-1 to TRBJ1-2; D gene unclear. V was pared by 5 bases and J by 8 bases, with 6 bases between. The CDR3 has 10 residues. CDR1 and CDR2 from the germline V gene are MGHDK and SYGVNS. The CDR3 DNA sequence: TGTGCCAGCAGTCGCACAGGCTACACCTTC. Residues: CASSRTGYTF.

The V call is TRBV10-3, the J call TRBJ2-7, with TRBD2 matching 8 bases. CDR1 is ENHRY, CDR2 SYGVKD, per germline. The trim removed 4 bases at V and 6 bases at J, leaving 11 bases unmatched. CDR3 length: 15 residues. The CDR3 sequence is CAISGGGTSPREQYF. In nucleotides, the CDR3 is TGTGCCATCAGTGGGGGGGGGACTAGTCCGCGCGAGCAGTACTTC.

J is TRBJ2-5 and V is TRBV15, with D possibly matching TRBD1 (5 bases). Trimming stripped 5 bases from V and 2 bases from J, with 9 bases between. Per germline, CDR1 LNHNV and CDR2 YYDKDF (reference sequence). The CDR3 consists of 13 residues. As DNA, the CDR3 is TGTGCCACCAGCCCCAGGGTACAAGAGACCCAGTACTTC. Protein sequence: CATSPRVQETQYF.

The rearrangement joins TRBV27 to TRBJ1-2, with 9 bases that match TRBD1. V lost 6 bases and J lost 8; bases outside the gene matches: 16. The CDR3 runs to 16 residues. Per the germline V gene, CDR1 is MNHEY and CDR2 is SMNVEV (reference sequence). In DNA form, the CDR3 reads TGTGCCAGCAGATCCACAGGGGGCGGACGACTATGGGGCTACACCTTC. The encoded protein is CASRSTGGGRLWGYTF.

The rearrangement links TRBV5-1 to TRBJ2-3; TRBD2 agrees at 8 bases. Looked up from germline, CDR1 is SGHRS and CDR2 is YFSETQ. There are 16 residues in the CDR3. Germline trimming cut 0 bases from V and 5 bases from J; bases unmatched to any gene: 8. The CDR3 coding sequence is TGCGCCAGCAGCTTGGGTGGTAGCGGGATAGTAGATACGCAGTATTTT. It encodes CASSLGGSGIVDTQYF. The variable domain in full, with the rest retrieved from reference TRBV5-1 and TRBJ2-3, is KAGVTQTPRYLIKTRGQQVTLSCSPISGHRSVSWYQQTPGQGLQFLFEYFSETQRNKGNFPGRFSGRQFSNSRSEMNVSTLELGDSALYLCASSLGGSGIVDTQYFGPGTRLTVL.

The chain employs TRBV7-3 and TRBJ2-1; TRBD2 agrees at 8 bases. The length of the CDR3 is 18 residues. CDR1 and CDR2 from the germline V gene are SGHTA and FQGTGA. V shed 5 bases and J 4 bases; nucleotides not matched to a gene: 16. CDR3 in DNA: TGTGCCAGCAGCCCCCACCCCCCTAGCGGGCGGCTATACAATGAGCAGTTCTTC. This gives the protein CASSPHPPSGRLYNEQFF. The full variable domain, its missing parts supplied by reference TRBV7-3 and TRBJ2-1, is GAGVSQTPSNKVTEKGKYVELRCDPISGHTALYWYRQSLGQGPEFLIYFQGTGAADDSGLPNDRFFAVRPEGSVSTLKIQRTERGDSAVYLCASSPHPPSGRLYNEQFFGPGTRLTVL.

The rearrangement links TRBV7-2 to TRBJ1-2; 8 bases agree with TRBD1. The CDR3 has 16 amino acids. V gave up 0 bases and J gave up 3 bases; unmatched junction bases: 6. Germline CDR1 reads SGHTA; CDR2 reads FQGNSA. The CDR3 spells CASSLAGRGHYYGYTF. The DNA for the CDR3 is TGTGCCAGCAGCTTAGCTGGCAGGGGGCATTACTATGGCTACACCTTC. Filled out from reference TRBV7-2 and TRBJ1-2, the complete variable domain reads GAGVSQSPSNKVTEKGKDVELRCDPISGHTALYWYRQSLGQGLEFLIYFQGNSAPDKSGLPSDRFSAERTGGSVSTLTIQRTQQEDSAVYLCASSLAGRGHYYGYTFGSGTRLTVV.

This chain connects TRBV18 to TRBJ2-2; a weak D match, TRBD1 (5 bases). V lost 3 bases and J lost 4, with 21 bases in between. The germline gives CDR1 KGHSH, CDR2 LQKENI. The CDR3 sequence is 18 residues long. CDR3 in amino acids: CASSPAPPGSKSTGELFF. As DNA, the CDR3 is TGTGCCAGCTCACCCGCGCCCCCAGGGTCCAAGAGCACCGGGGAGCTGTTTTTT.